This T cell receptor beta chain emerged from a study of blood T cell repertoires in COVID-19. Looking at the study overall: Italy, Spain and the United States were the sources of the convalescent and acute COVID-19 samples. From T cells, B-cell-depleted T cells, or PBMCs came the material, which was cDNA or gDNA.

While infection was still active, Seattle patients were enrolled and then followed longitudinally. Germline V gene data show CDR1 as SQVTM and CDR2 as ANQGSEA. The ends were cut back, 5 bases at V and 1 base at J, with 8 bases in the middle. This CDR3 has 12 residues. In the authors' workflow: Amplification of reference gene primers provided the estimated nucleated cell counts. The repertoire was sequenced with immunoSEQ multiplex PCR; TCRdb's copy has only in-frame clones and lacks some. V, J and clone size are those of that table, while D and trimming were read from the DNA. Of some 350,000 clones detected, about 89% appear once; the ten largest clones hold around 6%.

V and J are TRBV29-1 and TRBJ1-1; D gene unclear. The source material was peripheral blood. The clonotype originates from a woman aged 45-65 years with COVID-19, enrolled during active disease. CDR3: CSVRRGNTEAFF. CDR3 in DNA: TGCAGCGTTCGCCGGGGGAACACTGAAGCTTTCTTT. The variable domain in full, with the rest retrieved from reference TRBV29-1 and TRBJ1-1, is SAVISQKPSRDICQRGTSLTIQCQVDSQVTMMFWYRQQPGQSLTLIATANQGSEATYESGFVIDKFPISRPNLTFSTLTVSNMSPEDSSIYLCSVRRGNTEAFFGQGTRLTVV.